What follows are 30 T cell receptor beta chains derived from one specimen sequenced in a study of T cell responses to AZD1222 COVID-19 vaccine. The data were produced by immunoSEQ multiplex PCR, yet TCRdb's version contains in-frame clones alone and is incomplete. The profile shows over 35,000 clones, around 80% of them singletons. Sequencing was performed on peripheral blood, taken 28 days after the second dose of the MenACWY control vaccine. The source of these receptors is an adult who received the MenACWY meningococcal vaccine as a control.

V usage is TRBV5-8 and J usage is TRBJ2-1; D is perhaps TRBD2 (6 bases). V was pared by 4 bases and J by 8 bases, with 10 bases between. The germline V gene has CDR1 SGHTS and CDR2 YDEGEE. The CDR3 spans 12 residues. For the CDR3, the DNA is TGTGCCAGCAGCCGGGACTTGGATGAGCAGTTCTTC. It yields the protein CASSRDLDEQFF.

V and J are TRBV24-1 and TRBJ2-1; D is perhaps TRBD1 or TRBD2 (5 bases each). V lost 3 bases to trimming and J lost 7 bases, with 21 bases between them. CDR3 length: 17 residues. Germline CDR1 is KGHDR and CDR2 is SFDVKD. CDR3 loop: CATSDPGPGSQGNEQFF. The CDR3, as DNA: TGTGCCACCAGTGATCCGGGACCGGGAAGCCAGGGAAATGAGCAGTTCTTC.

V and J are TRBV18 and TRBJ1-5; D might be TRBD1 (6 bases). CDR3 length: 15 residues. CDR1 and CDR2 from the germline V gene are KGHSH and LQKENI. The germline V and J ends were trimmed by 6 bases and 0 bases, with 12 bases remaining between them. The CDR3 sequence: CASSLGQSSNQPQHF. The CDR3 coding sequence is TGTGCCAGCTCGCTCGGACAGAGTAGCAATCAGCCCCAGCATTTT.

The rearrangement links TRBV10-2 to TRBJ2-7; 7 positions match TRBD2. J was trimmed by 1 base and V by 6 bases; bases with no gene match: 3. CDR3 length: 13 amino acids. Germline CDR1 WSHSY, CDR2 SAAADI. In DNA, the CDR3 is TGCGCCAGCAGGGGAGGGTCGTCCTACGAGCAGTACTTC. This gives the protein CASRGGSSYEQYF.

The J gene is TRBJ2-7, the V gene TRBV30; tentatively, D is TRBD1 (5 bases). Per germline, CDR1 GTSNPN and CDR2 SVGIG (reference sequence). V lost 0 bases and J lost 2, with 11 bases in between. The CDR3 extends over 14 amino acids. CDR3 sequence reads: CAWSVHGAAYEQYF. The CDR3 nucleotides read TGTGCCTGGAGTGTACATGGGGCGGCCTACGAGCAGTACTTC.

CDR3: CASGLSIKSRSGSNTEAFF. For the CDR3, the DNA is TGTGCTAGTGGTTTGTCTATTAAATCTAGGAGCGGGTCTAACACTGAAGCTTTCTTT. The chain has TRBV12-5 and TRBJ1-1; D gene ambiguous. The germline V gene has CDR1 LGHNT and CDR2 FRNRAP. V was trimmed by 2 bases and J by 2 bases, leaving 24 bases between them. CDR3 length: 19 amino acids.

This chain links TRBV4-1 with TRBJ1-2, with D possibly being TRBD1 (6 bases). This CDR3 is 16 amino acids long. Trimming pared 1 base from V and 4 bases from J, leaving 16 bases between. Germline V CDR1 and CDR2: MGHRA, YSYEKL. Here the CDR3 reads CASSQVQGRVSYGYTF. As DNA, the CDR3 is TGCGCCAGCAGCCAAGTTCAGGGGAGGGTAAGCTATGGCTACACCTTC.

This chain links TRBV12-5 with TRBJ2-5; 10 bases match TRBD2. CDR3 length: 15 amino acids. Looked up from germline, CDR1 is LGHNT and CDR2 is FRNRAP. The ends lost 2 bases at V and 10 bases at J; junction bases unmatched: 10. In DNA form, the CDR3 reads TGTGCTAGTGGTTTGCTCCTAGCGGGGGCCCGGGGCCAGTACTTC. Protein product: CASGLLLAGARGQYF.

The chain carries TRBV9 and TRBJ1-6; TRBD1 might be the D (6 bases). The CDR3 runs 14 residues. V lost 2 bases to trimming and J lost 5 bases, with 8 bases between them. Germline V CDR1 and CDR2: SGDLS, YYNGEE. CDR3 residues: CASSVTGDNSPLHF. CDR3 bases: TGTGCCAGCAGCGTGACAGGAGATAATTCACCCCTCCACTTT.

The J gene is TRBJ2-1, the V gene TRBV11-3; 11 nucleotides line up with TRBD2. This CDR3 is built from 16 residues. The V gene end was trimmed by 5 bases and the J gene end by 6 bases; junction bases not matched to a gene: 9. Looked up from germline, CDR1 is SGHNT and CDR2 is YENEEA. The CDR3 bases are TGTGCCAGCAGCCTAACCGGGACTAGCGGATCCAATGAGCAGTTCTTC. Its translation is CASSLTGTSGSNEQFF.

This rearrangement joins TRBV6-5 to TRBJ2-3; TRBD1 aligns across 7 bases. This CDR3 spans 15 amino acids. The ends lost 6 bases at V and 5 bases at J; junction bases unmatched: 11. Germline V CDR1 and CDR2: MNHEY, SVGAGI. CDR3 sequence: CASSLDRVGGDTQYF. The DNA of the CDR3 is TGTGCCAGCAGCCTAGACAGGGTCGGAGGAGATACGCAGTATTTT.

The chain links TRBV14 to TRBJ1-6; 8 positions agree with TRBD1. The CDR3 contains 14 residues. Germline CDR1 reads SGHDN; CDR2 reads FVKESK. Germline trimming cut 6 bases from V and 10 bases from J; bases unmatched to any gene: 8. CDR3 bases: TGTGCCAGCAGGCGACAGGGGAGAGGGTCACCCCTCCACTTT. Residues: CASRRQGRGSPLHF.

The V and J genes are TRBV19 and TRBJ1-1; D gene unclear. V gave up 2 bases and J gave up 3 bases, with 13 bases separating them. Germline V gene sequence: CDR1 LNHDA, CDR2 SQIVND (reference sequence). This CDR3 has 15 residues. CDR3 nucleotides: TGTGCCAGTAGTATATGGAAACGGTTGGACACTGAAGCTTTCTTT. Amino acid sequence: CASSIWKRLDTEAFF.

The V and J genes are TRBV6-5 and TRBJ2-5; D perhaps matches TRBD1 (6 bases). The V gene's germline CDR1 is MNHEY and CDR2 SVGAGI. The V and J ends lost 6 bases and 5 bases respectively, with 7 bases between them. The CDR3 runs 11 residues. For the CDR3, the DNA is TGTGCCAGCAGAACAGGGGAGACCCAGTACTTC. It is translated as CASRTGETQYF.

The V and J genes are TRBV11-1 and TRBJ2-3; D remains unclear. V was trimmed by 7 bases and J by 3 bases, leaving 14 bases between them. The CDR3 contains 14 residues. Looked up from germline, CDR1 is SGHAT and CDR2 is FQDESV (reference sequence). CDR3 coding DNA: TGTGCCAGCACCCCCCCGGCGGAGACAGATACGCAGTATTTT. The encoded protein is CASTPPAETDTQYF.

The chain joins TRBV27 to TRBJ2-7; 8 nucleotides align to TRBD1. The CDR3 loop spans 15 amino acids. In germline, CDR1 is MNHEY, CDR2 SMNVEV (reference sequence). V shed 7 bases, J shed 7 bases, and the junction held 15 bases outside the gene matches. DNA for the CDR3: TGTGCCAGCACCCTGACGGGACAGGCCCCCAAAGAGCAGTACTTC. This translates into CASTLTGQAPKEQYF.

V is TRBV5-1 and J is TRBJ1-2; unclear D gene. The V gene's germline CDR1 is SGHRS and CDR2 YFSETQ. The CDR3 totals 13 residues. The V end was cut by 1 base, the J end by 3 bases, with 7 bases between. CDR3 in DNA: TGCGCCAGCAGCTTGCAGGAAGACTATGGCTACACCTTC. This codes for CASSLQEDYGYTF.

This chain uses TRBV7-8 with TRBJ1-6; unclear D gene. The ends were cut back, 1 base at V and 8 bases at J, with 9 bases in the middle. The length of the CDR3 is 14 residues. Germline V gene lookup returns CDR1 SGHVS and CDR2 FQNEAQ. The CDR3 here is CASSLVTMYSPLHF. CDR3 coding DNA: TGTGCCAGCAGCTTAGTTACAATGTATTCACCCCTCCACTTT.

This clone has only one observation. The J gene is TRBJ1-2, the V gene TRBV19; D is perhaps TRBD1 (6 bases). Germline V lookup: CDR1 LNHDA, CDR2 SQIVND (reference sequence). There are 13 residues in the CDR3. With 4 bases removed from V and 7 bases from J, the gap between germline ends came to 13 bases. This CDR3 reads CASSTEAGAGYTF. The CDR3 nucleotides are TGTGCCAGTAGTACAGAGGCAGGGGCTGGCTACACCTTC.

The chain employs TRBV12-3 or TRBV12-4 and TRBJ2-5, with unresolved D. This CDR3 region has 12 residues. V lost 1 base to trimming and J lost 4 bases, with 4 bases between them. The DNA for the CDR3 is TGTGCCAGCAGTTTAGGGGCAGAGACCCAGTACTTC. It specifies CASSLGAETQYF.

The chain recombines TRBV30 with TRBJ2-7; TRBD1 aligns across 7 bases. This CDR3 comprises 14 residues. In germline, CDR1 is GTSNPN, CDR2 SVGIG (reference sequence). V gave up 2 bases and J gave up 0 bases; unmatched junction bases: 4. The CDR3 DNA sequence: TGTGCCTGGAGTCAAGGGACAGACTCCTACGAGCAGTACGTC. Protein: CAWSQGTDSYEQYV.

The rearrangement links TRBV28 to TRBJ2-7; D is uncertain. The CDR3 sequence is 11 residues long. Trimming removed 6 bases from V and 2 bases from J, with 5 bases in between. CDR1 is MDHEN, CDR2 SYDVKM, per germline. The CDR3 nucleotides are TGTGCCAGCAGGGGGACCTACGAGCAGTACTTC. This encodes CASRGTYEQYF.

This clone was observed a handful of times. The chain links TRBV11-2 to TRBJ2-7; no clear D gene. Trimming cost V 1 base and J 0 bases, with 7 bases left between them. Germline values: CDR1 SGHAT, CDR2 FQNNGV. The CDR3 spans 14 residues. For the CDR3, the DNA is TGTGCCAGCAGCTTAGGGTACGGCTCCTACGAGCAGTACTTC. Its translation: CASSLGYGSYEQYF.

This chain uses TRBV10-3 with TRBJ1-5; D may be TRBD1 (6 bases). The CDR3 runs 15 residues. Germline V gene lookup returns CDR1 ENHRY and CDR2 SYGVKD. CDR3 sequence: CVSDTLGGLDQPQHF. The CDR3 DNA is TGTGTCAGCGATACGCTGGGGGGCCTAGATCAGCCCCAGCATTTT.

This clone was observed a handful of times. The chain carries TRBV19 and TRBJ1-2; no reliable D call. Germline CDR1 and CDR2: LNHDA and SQIVND (reference sequence). This CDR3 comprises 12 residues. The germline V and J ends were trimmed by 4 bases and 5 bases, with 8 bases remaining between them. The CDR3 coding sequence is TGTGCCAGTAGTAAAACGGAATATGGCTACACCTTC. This gives the protein CASSKTEYGYTF.

The chain is built from TRBV6-5 and TRBJ1-1; D is unresolved. V lost 0 bases and J 1 base, leaving 9 bases between the germline ends. Looked up from germline, CDR1 is MNHEY and CDR2 is SVGAGI. This CDR3 comprises 15 residues. The CDR3 DNA sequence: TGTGCCAGCAGTTACTCGAGGCAGGAGAACACTGAAGCTTTCTTT. It yields the protein CASSYSRQENTEAFF.

The chain is built from TRBV11-3 and TRBJ1-3; D is uncertain. The CDR3 length is 13 residues. CDR1 is SGHNT, CDR2 YENEEA, per germline. Between the trimmed V and J ends, which lost 4 bases and 4 bases, there was a span of 8 bases. CDR3 nucleotide sequence: TGTGCCAGCAGCTCCAGCCCCGGAAACACCATATATTTT. Translation gives CASSSSPGNTIYF.

The rearrangement links TRBV4-1 to TRBJ2-2, with D maybe TRBD1 (6 bases). The CDR3 has 13 residues. V was trimmed by 4 bases and J by 5 bases, leaving 8 bases between them. The V gene's germline CDR1 is MGHRA and CDR2 YSYEKL. CDR3 bases: TGCGCCAGCAGCCCCCAGGGGACCGGGGAGCTGTTTTTT. Translating it yields CASSPQGTGELFF.

The chain uses TRBV28 and TRBJ1-6, with 8 nucleotides matching TRBD1. V gave up 6 bases and J gave up 4 bases; unmatched junction bases: 5. This CDR3 is 15 amino acids long. The germline V gene encodes CDR1 MDHEN and CDR2 SYDVKM. The CDR3 region is CASRAGQGYNSPLHF. CDR3 in DNA: TGTGCCAGCAGGGCCGGACAGGGATATAATTCACCCCTCCACTTT.

This chain uses TRBV11-2 with TRBJ1-3; D not resolved. V lost 2 bases and J lost 0, with 8 bases in between. The CDR3 loop spans 15 amino acids. CDR1 and CDR2 from the germline V gene are SGHAT and FQNNGV. CDR3: CASSLSGASGNTIYF. In DNA form, the CDR3 reads TGTGCCAGCAGCTTATCGGGCGCCTCTGGAAACACCATATATTTT.